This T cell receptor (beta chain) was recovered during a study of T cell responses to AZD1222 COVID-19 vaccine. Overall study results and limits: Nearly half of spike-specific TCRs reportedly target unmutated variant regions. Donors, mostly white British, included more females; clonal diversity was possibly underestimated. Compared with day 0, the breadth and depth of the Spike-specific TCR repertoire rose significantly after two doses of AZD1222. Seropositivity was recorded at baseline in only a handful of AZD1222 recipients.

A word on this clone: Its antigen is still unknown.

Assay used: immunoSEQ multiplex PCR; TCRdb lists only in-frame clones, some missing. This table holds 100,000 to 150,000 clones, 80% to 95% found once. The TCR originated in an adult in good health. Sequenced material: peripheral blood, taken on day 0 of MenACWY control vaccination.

The CDR3 region has the DNA TGTGCCAGCTCCTCTTCCAGAGGTATTAGCAATCAGCCCCAGCATTTT. Its translation is CASSSSRGISNQPQHF. V is TRBV18 and J is TRBJ1-5; D remains unclear. This CDR3 comprises 16 residues. Germline V gene lookup returns CDR1 KGHSH and CDR2 LQKENI. Between the trimmed V and J ends, which lost 6 bases and 0 bases, there was a span of 15 bases.